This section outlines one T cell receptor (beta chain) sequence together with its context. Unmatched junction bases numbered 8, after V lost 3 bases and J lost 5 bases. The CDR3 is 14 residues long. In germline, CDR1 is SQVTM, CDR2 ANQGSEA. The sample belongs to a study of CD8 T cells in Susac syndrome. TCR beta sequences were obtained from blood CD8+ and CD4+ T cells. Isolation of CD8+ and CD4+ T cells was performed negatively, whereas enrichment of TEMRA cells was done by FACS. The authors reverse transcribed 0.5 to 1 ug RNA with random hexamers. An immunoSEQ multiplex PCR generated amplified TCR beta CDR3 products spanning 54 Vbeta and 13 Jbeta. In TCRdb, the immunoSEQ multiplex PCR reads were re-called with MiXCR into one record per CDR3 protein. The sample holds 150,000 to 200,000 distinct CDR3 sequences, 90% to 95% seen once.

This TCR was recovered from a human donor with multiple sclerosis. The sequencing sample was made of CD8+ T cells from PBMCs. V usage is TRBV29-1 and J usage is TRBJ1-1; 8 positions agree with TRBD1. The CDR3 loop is CSVDYYDRGTEAFF. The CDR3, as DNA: TGCAGCGTTGATTATTATGACAGGGGTACTGAAGCTTTCTTT.